The rows below give T cell receptor beta chains drawn from one sample of a study of blood T cell repertoires in COVID-19. Assay: immunoSEQ multiplex PCR; the TCRdb copy retains only in-frame clones and omits some. The sample includes approximately 170,000 clones, 86% seen only once; the top ten take less than 3.5%. Specimen: peripheral blood. The receptors shown here come from a man between 70 and 80 years old with acute or convalescent COVID-19. Each CDR3 is given with its conserved first and last residue. The order of the fields is V gene, J gene, CDR3 length, CDR3 protein.

V gene: TRBV3-1/TRBV3-2; J gene: TRBJ2-3; CDR3 length: 13; CDR3 protein: CASSQGGWDTQYF
V gene: TRBV6-2/TRBV6-3; J gene: TRBJ2-5; CDR3 length: 14; CDR3 protein: CASSRQTRAETQYF
V gene: TRBV28; J gene: TRBJ1-2; CDR3 length: 14; CDR3 protein: CASSRAGNNYGYTF
V gene: TRBV7-7; J gene: TRBJ2-2; CDR3 length: 19; CDR3 protein: CASSSRTSGAPLGAGELFF
V gene: TRBV27; J gene: TRBJ2-3; CDR3 length: 16; CDR3 protein: CASSLRDSGFTDTQYF
V gene: TRBV5-6; J gene: TRBJ1-2; CDR3 length: 14; CDR3 protein: CASSLNRVIYGYTF
V gene: TRBV7-9; J gene: TRBJ1-1; CDR3 length: 12; CDR3 protein: CASRIRGTEAFF
V gene: TRBV28; J gene: TRBJ2-2; CDR3 length: 14; CDR3 protein: CASGLPGVPGELFF
V gene: TRBV5-6; J gene: TRBJ2-7; CDR3 length: 18; CDR3 protein: CASSRGAGKGLWYSTQYF
V gene: TRBV7-6; J gene: TRBJ2-3; CDR3 length: 16; CDR3 protein: CASSLRLAGDTDTQYF
V gene: TRBV9; J gene: TRBJ2-6; CDR3 length: 16; CDR3 protein: CASSPGELSGANVLTF
V gene: TRBV11-2; J gene: TRBJ2-3; CDR3 length: 17; CDR3 protein: CASSRGVGPLSTDTQYF
V gene: TRBV6-5; J gene: TRBJ1-4; CDR3 length: 15; CDR3 protein: CASRASRGMNEKLFF
V gene: TRBV28; J gene: TRBJ1-2; CDR3 length: 14; CDR3 protein: CASRSAQGSYGYTF
V gene: TRBV28; J gene: TRBJ1-2; CDR3 length: 12; CDR3 protein: CATDRARPGYTF
V gene: TRBV24-1; J gene: TRBJ2-3; CDR3 length: 17; CDR3 protein: CATSDFHENRGVDTQYF
V gene: TRBV6-6; J gene: TRBJ2-1; CDR3 length: 17; CDR3 protein: CASSRGTSGGQYNEQFF
V gene: TRBV15; J gene: TRBJ1-1; CDR3 length: 15; CDR3 protein: CATSPSGGFNTEAFF
V gene: TRBV6-2/TRBV6-3; J gene: TRBJ1-2; CDR3 length: 14; CDR3 protein: CASSYADRGGGYTF
V gene: TRBV2; J gene: TRBJ2-1; CDR3 length: 15; CDR3 protein: CASSVQGREHNEQFF
V gene: TRBV10-3; J gene: TRBJ1-6; CDR3 length: 14; CDR3 protein: CAISVAGGNSPLHF
V gene: TRBV28; J gene: TRBJ2-7; CDR3 length: 13; CDR3 protein: CASGRTGPYEQYF